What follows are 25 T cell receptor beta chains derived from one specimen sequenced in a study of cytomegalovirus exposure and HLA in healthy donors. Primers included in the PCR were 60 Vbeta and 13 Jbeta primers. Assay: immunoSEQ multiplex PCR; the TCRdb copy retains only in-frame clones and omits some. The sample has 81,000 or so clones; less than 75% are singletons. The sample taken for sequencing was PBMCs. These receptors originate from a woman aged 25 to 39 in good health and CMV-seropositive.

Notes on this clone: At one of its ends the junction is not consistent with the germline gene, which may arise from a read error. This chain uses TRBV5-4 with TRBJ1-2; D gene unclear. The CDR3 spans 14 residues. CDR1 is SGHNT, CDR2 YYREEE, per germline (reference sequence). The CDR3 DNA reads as TGTGCCAGCAGCTTGGTCGCGGGAAACTATGGCTACCCCTTC. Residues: CASSLVAGNYGYPF.

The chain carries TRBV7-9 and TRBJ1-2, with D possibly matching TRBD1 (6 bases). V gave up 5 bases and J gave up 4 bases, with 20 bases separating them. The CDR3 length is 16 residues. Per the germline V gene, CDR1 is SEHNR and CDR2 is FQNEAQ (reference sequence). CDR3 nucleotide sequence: TGTGCCAGCAGCCCTCCCGACAGGCTAGGAGGCTATGGCTACACCTTC. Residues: CASSPPDRLGGYGYTF.

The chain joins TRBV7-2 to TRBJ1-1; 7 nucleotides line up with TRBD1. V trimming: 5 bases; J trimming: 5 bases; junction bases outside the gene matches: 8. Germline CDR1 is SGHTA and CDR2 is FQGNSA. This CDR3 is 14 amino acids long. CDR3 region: CASSRGQPITEAFF. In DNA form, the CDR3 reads TGTGCCAGCAGCCGGGGACAGCCCATTACTGAAGCTTTCTTT.

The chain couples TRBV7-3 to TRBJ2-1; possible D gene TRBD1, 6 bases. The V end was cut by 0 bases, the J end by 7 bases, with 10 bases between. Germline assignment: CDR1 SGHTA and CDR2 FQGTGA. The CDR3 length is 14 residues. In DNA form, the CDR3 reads TGTGCCAGCAGCTTAACCAGGGGTGATAATGAGCAGTTCTTC. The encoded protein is CASSLTRGDNEQFF.

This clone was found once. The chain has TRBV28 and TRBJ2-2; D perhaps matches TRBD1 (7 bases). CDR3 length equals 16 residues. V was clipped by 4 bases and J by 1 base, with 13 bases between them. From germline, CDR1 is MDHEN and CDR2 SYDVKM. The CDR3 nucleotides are TGTGCCAGCAGTTCAGGGGGGCAGGGGAACACCGGGGAGCTGTTTTTT. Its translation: CASSSGGQGNTGELFF.

CDR3 DNA sequence: TGTGCCAGCAGGCGACAGGGCGGAGGGAACACTGAAGCTTTCTTT. This translates into CASRRQGGGNTEAFF. The chain links TRBV7-2 to TRBJ1-1, with 7 bases lining up with TRBD1. Germline values: CDR1 SGHTA, CDR2 FQGNSA. V shed 6 bases and J 1 base; nucleotides not matched to a gene: 8. There are 15 residues in the CDR3.

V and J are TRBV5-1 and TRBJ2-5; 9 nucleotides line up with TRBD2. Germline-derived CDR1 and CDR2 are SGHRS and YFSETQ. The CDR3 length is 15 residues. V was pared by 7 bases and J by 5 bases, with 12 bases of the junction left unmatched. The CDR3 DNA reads TGCGCCAGCTCCGATTTTAGCGGGGGTGGGGAGACCCAGTACTTC. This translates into CASSDFSGGGETQYF.

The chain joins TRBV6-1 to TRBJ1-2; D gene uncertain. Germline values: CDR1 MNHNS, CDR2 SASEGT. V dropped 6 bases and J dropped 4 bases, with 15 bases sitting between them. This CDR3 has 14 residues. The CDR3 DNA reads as TGTGCCAGCAGGCTAGGAGGCCAACTCTATGGCTACACCTTC. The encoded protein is CASRLGGQLYGYTF.

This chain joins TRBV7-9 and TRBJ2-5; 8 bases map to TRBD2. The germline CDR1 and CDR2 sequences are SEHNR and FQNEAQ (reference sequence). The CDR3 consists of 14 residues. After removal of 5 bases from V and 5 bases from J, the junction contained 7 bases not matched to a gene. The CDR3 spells CASSPGLASETQYF. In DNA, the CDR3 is TGTGCCAGCAGCCCCGGACTAGCAAGTGAGACCCAGTACTTC.

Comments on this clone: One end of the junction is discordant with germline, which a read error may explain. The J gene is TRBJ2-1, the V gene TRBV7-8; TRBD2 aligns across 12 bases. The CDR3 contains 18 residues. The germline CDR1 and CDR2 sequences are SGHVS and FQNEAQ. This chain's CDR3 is CASSLGLAGTLSYNEQFF. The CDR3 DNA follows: TGTGCCAGCAGTTTAGGACTAGCGGGGACCCTCTCCTACAATGAGCAGTTCTTC.

CDR3 in DNA: TGTGCCAGCAGCTCCCCGACAAAGCGGAAGACCCAGTACTTC. This translates into CASSSPTKRKTQYF. The rearrangement joins TRBV5-6 to TRBJ2-5; D is perhaps TRBD2 (5 bases). In germline, CDR1 is SGHDT, CDR2 YYEEEE. CDR3 size: 14 residues. Trimming removed 3 bases from V and 6 bases from J, with 15 bases in between. Variable domain in full (rest from reference TRBV5-6 and TRBJ2-5): DAGVTQSPTHLIKTRGQQVTLRCSPKSGHDTVSWYQQALGQGPQFIFQYYEEEERQRGNFPDRFSGHQFPNYSSELNVNALLLGDSALYLCASSSPTKRKTQYFGPGTRLLVL.

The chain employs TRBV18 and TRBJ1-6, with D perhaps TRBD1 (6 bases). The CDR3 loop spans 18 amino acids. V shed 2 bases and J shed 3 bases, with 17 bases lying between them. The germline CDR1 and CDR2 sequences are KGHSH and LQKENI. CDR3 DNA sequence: TGTGCCAGCTCACCAAATAGTCAAACAGGGAACTATAATTCACCCCTCCACTTT. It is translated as CASSPNSQTGNYNSPLHF. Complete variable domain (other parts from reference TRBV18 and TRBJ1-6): NAGVMQNPRHLVRRRGQEARLRCSPMKGHSHVYWYRQLPEEGLKFMVYLQKENIIDESGMPKERFSAEFPKEGPSILRIQQVVRGDSAAYFCASSPNSQTGNYNSPLHFGNGTRLTVT.

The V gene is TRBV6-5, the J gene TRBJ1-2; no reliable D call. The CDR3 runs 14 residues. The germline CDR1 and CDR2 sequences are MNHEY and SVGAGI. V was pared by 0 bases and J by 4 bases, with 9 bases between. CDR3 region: CASSYSHAGYGYTF. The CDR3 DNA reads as TGTGCCAGCAGTTACTCGCATGCAGGCTATGGCTACACCTTC.

The CDR3: CASSLGAGGGETQYF. The CDR3 DNA follows: TGTGCCAGCAGCTTGGGAGCGGGGGGAGGGGAGACCCAGTACTTC. The V gene is TRBV5-4, the J gene TRBJ2-5; TRBD2 matches at 9 bases. CDR3 length: 15 amino acids. The V and J ends lost 0 bases and 5 bases, in that order; junction bases with no gene match: 5. Germline values: CDR1 SGHNT, CDR2 YYREEE (reference sequence).

The CDR3 spells CASRAGGSGANVLTF. CDR3 DNA: TGTGCCAGCAGGGCAGGGGGATCTGGGGCCAACGTCCTGACTTTC. This chain connects TRBV6-1 to TRBJ2-6; TRBD1 agrees at 7 bases. CDR1 MNHNS and CDR2 SASEGT come from the germline V gene. The CDR3 extends over 15 amino acids. V lost 6 bases, J lost 1 base, and 3 bases stayed unmatched.

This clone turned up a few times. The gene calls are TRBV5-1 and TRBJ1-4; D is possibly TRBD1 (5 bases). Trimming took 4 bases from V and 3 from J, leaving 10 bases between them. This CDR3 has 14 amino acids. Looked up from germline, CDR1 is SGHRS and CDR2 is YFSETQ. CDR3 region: CASSPAGANEKLFF. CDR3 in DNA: TGCGCCAGCAGCCCCGCGGGGGCTAATGAAAAACTGTTTTTT.

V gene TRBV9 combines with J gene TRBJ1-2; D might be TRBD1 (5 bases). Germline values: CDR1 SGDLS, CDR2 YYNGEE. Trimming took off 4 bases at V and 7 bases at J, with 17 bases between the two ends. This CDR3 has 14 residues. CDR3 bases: TGTGCCAGCAGCCCCCAGGGTCCCAGGAGTGGCTACACCTTC. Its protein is CASSPQGPRSGYTF.

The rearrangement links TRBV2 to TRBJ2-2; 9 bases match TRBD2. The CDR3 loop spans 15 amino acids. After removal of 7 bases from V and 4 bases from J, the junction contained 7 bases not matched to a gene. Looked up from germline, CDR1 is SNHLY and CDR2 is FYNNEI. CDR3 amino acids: CASKQRGDLTGELFF. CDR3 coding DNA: TGTGCCAGCAAACAGCGGGGGGACCTCACCGGGGAGCTGTTTTTT.

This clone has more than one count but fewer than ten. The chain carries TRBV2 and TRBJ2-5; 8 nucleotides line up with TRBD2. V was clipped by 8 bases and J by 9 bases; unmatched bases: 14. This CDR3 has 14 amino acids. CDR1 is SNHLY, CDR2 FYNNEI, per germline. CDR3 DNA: TGTGCCAGCGCCCAGGCGGGGGGATCTAGGGCCCAGTACTTC. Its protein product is CASAQAGGSRAQYF. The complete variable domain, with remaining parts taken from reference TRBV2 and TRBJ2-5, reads EPEVTQTPSHQVTQMGQEVILRCVPISNHLYFYWYRQILGQKVEFLVSFYNNEISEKSEIFDDQFSVERPDGSNFTLKIRSTKLEDSAMYFCASAQAGGSRAQYFGPGTRLLVL.

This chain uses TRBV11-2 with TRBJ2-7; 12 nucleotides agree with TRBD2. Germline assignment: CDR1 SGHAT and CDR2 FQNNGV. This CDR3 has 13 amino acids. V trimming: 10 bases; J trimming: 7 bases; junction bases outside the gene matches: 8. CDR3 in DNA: TGTGCCATCCATCCAGGGACTAGCGGGGAGCAGTACTTC. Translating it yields CAIHPGTSGEQYF.

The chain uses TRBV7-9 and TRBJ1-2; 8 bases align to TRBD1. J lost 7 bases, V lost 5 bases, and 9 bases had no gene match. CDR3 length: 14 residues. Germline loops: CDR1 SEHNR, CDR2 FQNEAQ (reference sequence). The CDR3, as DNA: TGTGCCAGCAGCACCAACACAGGGGGAGTTGGCTACACCTTC. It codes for CASSTNTGGVGYTF.

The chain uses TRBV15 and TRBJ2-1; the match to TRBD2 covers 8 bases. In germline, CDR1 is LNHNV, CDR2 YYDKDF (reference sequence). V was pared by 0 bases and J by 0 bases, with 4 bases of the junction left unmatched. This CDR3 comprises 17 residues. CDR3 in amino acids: CATSRDPAGGSYNEQFF. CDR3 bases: TGTGCCACCAGCAGAGATCCCGCGGGGGGCTCCTACAATGAGCAGTTCTTC.

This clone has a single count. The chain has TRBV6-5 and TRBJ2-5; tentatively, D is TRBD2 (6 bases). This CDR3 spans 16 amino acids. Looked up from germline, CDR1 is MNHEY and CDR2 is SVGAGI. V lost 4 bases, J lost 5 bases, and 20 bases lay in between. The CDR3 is CASSSIGTLVQETQYF. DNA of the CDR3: TGTGCCAGCAGTTCTATCGGGACTTTAGTACAGGAGACCCAGTACTTC.

The CDR3 spells CASSLFSGGETQYF. The CDR3 nucleotides are TGTGCCAGCAGCTTGTTTAGCGGGGGAGAGACCCAGTACTTC. The chain carries TRBV7-3 and TRBJ2-5; 9 bases align to TRBD2. V lost 3 bases and J lost 4; bases outside the gene matches: 3. CDR1 and CDR2 from the germline V gene are SGHTA and FQGTGA. This CDR3 spans 14 amino acids.

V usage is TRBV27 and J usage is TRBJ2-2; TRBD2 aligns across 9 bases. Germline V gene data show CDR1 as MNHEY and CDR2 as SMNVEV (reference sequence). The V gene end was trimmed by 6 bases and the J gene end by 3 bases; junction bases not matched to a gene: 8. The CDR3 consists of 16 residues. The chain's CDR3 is CASRQSGGPYTGELFF. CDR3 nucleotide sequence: TGTGCCAGCAGACAAAGCGGGGGGCCCTACACCGGGGAGCTGTTTTTT.